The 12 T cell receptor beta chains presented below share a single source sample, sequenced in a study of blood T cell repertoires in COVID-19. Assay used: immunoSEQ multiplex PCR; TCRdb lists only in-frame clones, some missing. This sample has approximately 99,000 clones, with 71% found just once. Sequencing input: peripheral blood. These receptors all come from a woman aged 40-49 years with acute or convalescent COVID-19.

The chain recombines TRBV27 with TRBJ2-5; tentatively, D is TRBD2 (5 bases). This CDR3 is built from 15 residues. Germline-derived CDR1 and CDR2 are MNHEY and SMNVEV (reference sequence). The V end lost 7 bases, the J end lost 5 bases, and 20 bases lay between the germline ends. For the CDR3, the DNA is TGTGCCAGCACCCCGGGAAGGCGGTCGGGGGAGACCCAGTACTTC. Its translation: CASTPGRRSGETQYF.

CDR3 loop: CASSFGFRDYGYTF. As DNA, the CDR3 is TGTGCCAGCAGCTTCGGGTTCCGTGACTATGGCTACACCTTC. The chain combines TRBV7-2 with TRBJ1-2; D is undetermined. Germline loops: CDR1 SGHTA, CDR2 FQGNSA. This CDR3 has 14 residues. V was pared by 3 bases and J by 3 bases, with 11 bases between.

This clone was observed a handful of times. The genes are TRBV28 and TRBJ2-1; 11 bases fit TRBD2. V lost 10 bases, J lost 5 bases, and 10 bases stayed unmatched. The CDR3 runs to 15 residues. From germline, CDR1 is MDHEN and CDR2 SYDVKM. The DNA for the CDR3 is TGTGCCACTGAAAACGCTAGCGGGGGGCACAATGAGCAGTTCTTC. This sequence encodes CATENASGGHNEQFF.

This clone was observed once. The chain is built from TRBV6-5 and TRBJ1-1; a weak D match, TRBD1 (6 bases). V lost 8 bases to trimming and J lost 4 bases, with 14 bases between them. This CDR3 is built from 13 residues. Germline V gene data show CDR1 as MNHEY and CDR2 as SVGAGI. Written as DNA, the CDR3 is TGTGCCAGCCACAGGGATTTGGGCACTGAAGCTTTCTTT. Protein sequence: CASHRDLGTEAFF.

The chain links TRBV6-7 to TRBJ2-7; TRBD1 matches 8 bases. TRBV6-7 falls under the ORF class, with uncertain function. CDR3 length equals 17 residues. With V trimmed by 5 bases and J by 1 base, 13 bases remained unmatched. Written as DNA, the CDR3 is TGTGCCAGCAGTACGGACAGGGTGAAGCGGGCTTCCTACGAGCAGTACTTC. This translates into CASSTDRVKRASYEQYF.

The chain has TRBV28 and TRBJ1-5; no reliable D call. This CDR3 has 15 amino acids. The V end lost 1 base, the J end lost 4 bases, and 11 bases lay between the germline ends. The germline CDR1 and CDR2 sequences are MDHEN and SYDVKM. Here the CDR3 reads CASSLYRESNQPQHF. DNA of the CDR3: TGTGCCAGCAGTTTATATAGGGAGTCAAATCAGCCCCAGCATTTT.

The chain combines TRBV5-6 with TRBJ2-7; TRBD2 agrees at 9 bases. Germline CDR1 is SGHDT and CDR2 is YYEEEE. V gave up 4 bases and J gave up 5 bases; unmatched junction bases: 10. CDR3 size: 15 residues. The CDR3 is CASSLRGGARNEQYF. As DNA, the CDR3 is TGTGCCAGCAGCCTGCGGGGGGGAGCTCGAAACGAGCAGTACTTC.

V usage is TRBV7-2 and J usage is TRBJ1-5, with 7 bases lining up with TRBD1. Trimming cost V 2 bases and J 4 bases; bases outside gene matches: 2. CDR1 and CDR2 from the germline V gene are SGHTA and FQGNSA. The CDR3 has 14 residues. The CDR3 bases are TGTGCCAGCAGCTTACGACAGGGAAATCAGCCCCAGCATTTT. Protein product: CASSLRQGNQPQHF.

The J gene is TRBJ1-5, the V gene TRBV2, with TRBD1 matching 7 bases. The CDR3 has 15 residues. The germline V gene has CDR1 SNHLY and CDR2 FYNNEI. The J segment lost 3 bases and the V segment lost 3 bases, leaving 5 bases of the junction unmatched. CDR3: CASSEEKGANQPQHF. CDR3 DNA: TGTGCCAGCAGTGAGGAGAAGGGGGCCAATCAGCCCCAGCATTTT.

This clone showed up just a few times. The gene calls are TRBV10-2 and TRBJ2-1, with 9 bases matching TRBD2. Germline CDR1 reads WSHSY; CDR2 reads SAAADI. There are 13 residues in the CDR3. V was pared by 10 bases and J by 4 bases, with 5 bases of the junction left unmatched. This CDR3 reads CAISTSGYNEQFF. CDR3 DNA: TGCGCCATTTCGACTAGCGGTTACAATGAGCAGTTCTTC.

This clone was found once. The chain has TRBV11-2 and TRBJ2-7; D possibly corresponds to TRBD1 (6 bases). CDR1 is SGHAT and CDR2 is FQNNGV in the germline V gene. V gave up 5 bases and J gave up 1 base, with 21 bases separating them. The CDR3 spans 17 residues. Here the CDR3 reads CASSPPPSRGNSYEQYF. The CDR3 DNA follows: TGTGCCAGCAGCCCCCCACCCAGCAGGGGTAATTCCTACGAGCAGTACTTC.

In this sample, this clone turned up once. In nucleotides, the CDR3 is TGTGCCAGCACGAGGACAGGGTACACCGGGGAGCTGTTTTTT. Its protein product is CASTRTGYTGELFF. The chain combines TRBV28 with TRBJ2-2, with TRBD1 matching 8 bases. Losses at the gene ends were 7 bases for V and 3 bases for J; bases not matched to a gene: 4. The CDR3 is 14 amino acids. CDR1 and CDR2 from the germline V gene are MDHEN and SYDVKM.